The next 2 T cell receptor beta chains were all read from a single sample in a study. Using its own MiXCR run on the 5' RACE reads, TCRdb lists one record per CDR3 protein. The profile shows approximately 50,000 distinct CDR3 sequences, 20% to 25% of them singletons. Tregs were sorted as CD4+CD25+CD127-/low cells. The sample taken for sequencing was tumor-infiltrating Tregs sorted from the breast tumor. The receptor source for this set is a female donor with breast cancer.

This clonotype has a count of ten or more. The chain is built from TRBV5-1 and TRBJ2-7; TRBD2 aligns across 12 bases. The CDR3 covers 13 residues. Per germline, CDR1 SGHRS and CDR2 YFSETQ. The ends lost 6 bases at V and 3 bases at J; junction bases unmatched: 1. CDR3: CASTTSGSYEQYF. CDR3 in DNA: TGCGCCAGCACGACTAGCGGGAGCTACGAGCAGTACTTC.

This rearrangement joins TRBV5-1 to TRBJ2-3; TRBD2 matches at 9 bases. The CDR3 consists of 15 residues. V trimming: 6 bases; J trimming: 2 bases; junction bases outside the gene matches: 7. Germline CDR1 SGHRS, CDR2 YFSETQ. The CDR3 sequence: CASTSGGINTDTQYF. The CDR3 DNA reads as TGCGCCAGCACAAGCGGGGGGATTAACACAGATACGCAGTATTTT. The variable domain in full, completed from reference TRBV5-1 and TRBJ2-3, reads KAGVTQTPRYLIKTRGQQVTLSCSPISGHRSVSWYQQTPGQGLQFLFEYFSETQRNKGNFPGRFSGRQFSNSRSEMNVSTLELGDSALYLCASTSGGINTDTQYFGPGTRLTVL.